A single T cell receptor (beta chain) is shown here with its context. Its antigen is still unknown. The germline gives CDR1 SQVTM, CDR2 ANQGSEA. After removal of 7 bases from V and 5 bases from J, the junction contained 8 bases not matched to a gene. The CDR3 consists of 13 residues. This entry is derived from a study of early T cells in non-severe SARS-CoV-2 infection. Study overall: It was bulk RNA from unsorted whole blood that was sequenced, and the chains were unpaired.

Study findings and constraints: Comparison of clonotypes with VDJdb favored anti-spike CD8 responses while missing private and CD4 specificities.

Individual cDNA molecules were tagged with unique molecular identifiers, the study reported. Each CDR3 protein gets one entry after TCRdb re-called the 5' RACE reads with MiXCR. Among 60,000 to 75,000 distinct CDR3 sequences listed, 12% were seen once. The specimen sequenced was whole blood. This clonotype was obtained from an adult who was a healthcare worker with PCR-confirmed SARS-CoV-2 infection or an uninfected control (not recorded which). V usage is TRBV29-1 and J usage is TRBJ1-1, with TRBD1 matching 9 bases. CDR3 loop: CSAAGTGQTEAFF. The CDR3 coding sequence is TGCAGCGCCGCTGGGACAGGGCAGACTGAAGCTTTCTTT.